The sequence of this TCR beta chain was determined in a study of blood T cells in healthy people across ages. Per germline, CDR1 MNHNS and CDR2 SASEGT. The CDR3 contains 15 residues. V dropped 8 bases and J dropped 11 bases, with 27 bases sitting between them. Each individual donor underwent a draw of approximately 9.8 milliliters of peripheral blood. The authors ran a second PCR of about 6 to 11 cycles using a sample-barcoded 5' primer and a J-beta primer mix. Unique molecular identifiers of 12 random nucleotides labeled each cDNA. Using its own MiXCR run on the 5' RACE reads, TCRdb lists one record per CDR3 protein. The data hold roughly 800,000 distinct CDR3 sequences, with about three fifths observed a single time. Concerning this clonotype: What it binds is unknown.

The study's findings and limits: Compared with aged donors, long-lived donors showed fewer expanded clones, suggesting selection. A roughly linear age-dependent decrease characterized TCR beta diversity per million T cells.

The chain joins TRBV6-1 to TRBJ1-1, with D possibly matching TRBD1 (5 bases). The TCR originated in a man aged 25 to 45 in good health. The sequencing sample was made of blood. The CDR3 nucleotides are TGTGCCAGCCACTCAGGCAGCTCAAACCAGGACACGGCTTTCTTT. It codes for CASHSGSSNQDTAFF.